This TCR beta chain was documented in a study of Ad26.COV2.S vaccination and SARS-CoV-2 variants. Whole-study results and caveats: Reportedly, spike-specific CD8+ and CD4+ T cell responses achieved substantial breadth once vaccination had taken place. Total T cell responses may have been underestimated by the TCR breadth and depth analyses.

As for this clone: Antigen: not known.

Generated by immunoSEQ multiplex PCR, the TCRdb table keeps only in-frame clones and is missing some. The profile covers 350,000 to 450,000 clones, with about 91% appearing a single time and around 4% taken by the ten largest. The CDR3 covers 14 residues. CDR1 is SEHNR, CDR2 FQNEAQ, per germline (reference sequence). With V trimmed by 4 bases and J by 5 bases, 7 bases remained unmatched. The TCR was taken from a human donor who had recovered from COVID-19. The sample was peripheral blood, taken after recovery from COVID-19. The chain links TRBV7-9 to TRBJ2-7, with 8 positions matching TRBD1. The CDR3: CASSSPGTGNEQYF. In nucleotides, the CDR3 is TGTGCCAGCAGCTCCCCCGGGACAGGCAACGAGCAGTACTTC.